The next 5 T cell receptor beta chains were all read from a single sample in a study of T cells after yellow fever vaccination. TCRdb used MiXCR to reprocess the 5' RACE reads, holding one entry per CDR3 protein. Of under 400,000 distinct CDR3 sequences detected, approximately 10% appear once; the ten largest clones hold roughly 18%. Sequences were derived from PBMCs, sampled on the day of the first yellow fever vaccination. Source of these receptors: a man aged 18 to 30 who received the YFV17D yellow fever vaccine.

Only a few counts were recorded for this clonotype. V gene TRBV20-1 combines with J gene TRBJ2-1; the D gene is possibly TRBD1 (5 bases). The V gene's germline CDR1 is DFQATT and CDR2 SNEGSKA (reference sequence). The CDR3 length is 16 residues. V was clipped by 3 bases and J by 0 bases, with 15 bases between them. The CDR3 sequence is CSARGLHPSSYNEQFF. In nucleotides, the CDR3 is TGCAGTGCTAGGGGGCTCCACCCGAGCTCCTACAATGAGCAGTTCTTC.

V gene TRBV6-4 combines with J gene TRBJ2-2, with a possible D match to TRBD1 (5 bases). V was shortened by 0 bases and J by 4 bases, with 12 bases between the two germline ends. The V gene's germline CDR1 is MRHNA and CDR2 SNTAGT. The CDR3 totals 16 residues. CDR3 DNA sequence: TGTGCCAGCAGTGACTCGGGCAGGGCTGGCACCGGGGAGCTGTTTTTT. Translated: CASSDSGRAGTGELFF.

This clonotype came up many times. The V gene is TRBV5-1, the J gene TRBJ2-3; no clear D. The CDR3 is 14 residues long. In germline, CDR1 is SGHRS, CDR2 YFSETQ. The ends were cut back, 7 bases at V and 5 bases at J, with 17 bases in the middle. Written as DNA, the CDR3 is TGCGCCAGCTCCGGGCCACCTGAAGGAGATACGCAGTATTTT. Translated: CASSGPPEGDTQYF.

The chain links TRBV4-3 to TRBJ2-3; 13 bases fit TRBD2. V shed 0 bases and J 0 bases; nucleotides not matched to a gene: 6. The CDR3 is 19 amino acids. Germline CDR1 reads LGHNA; CDR2 reads YSLEER. As DNA, the CDR3 is TGCGCCAGCAGCCAAGAGTTACTAGCGGGGGGGTGGAGCACAGATACGCAGTATTTT. Translating it yields CASSQELLAGGWSTDTQYF.

In its sample, this clonotype was seen a few times. V and J are TRBV5-1 and TRBJ2-5; 10 bases fit TRBD2. Germline V gives CDR1 SGHRS, CDR2 YFSETQ. The ends lost 4 bases at V and 2 bases at J; junction bases unmatched: 5. CDR3 size: 15 residues. The CDR3 sequence is CASSPISGGQETQYF. In DNA, the CDR3 is TGCGCCAGCAGCCCCATTAGCGGGGGGCAAGAGACCCAGTACTTC.